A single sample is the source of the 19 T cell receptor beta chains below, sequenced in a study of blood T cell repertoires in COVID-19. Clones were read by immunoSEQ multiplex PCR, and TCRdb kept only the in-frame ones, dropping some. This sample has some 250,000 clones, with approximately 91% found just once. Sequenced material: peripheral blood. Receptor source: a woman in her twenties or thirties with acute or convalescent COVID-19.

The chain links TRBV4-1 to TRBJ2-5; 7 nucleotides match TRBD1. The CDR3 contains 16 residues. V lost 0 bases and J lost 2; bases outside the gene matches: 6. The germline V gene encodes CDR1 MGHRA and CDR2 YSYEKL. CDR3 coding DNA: TGCGCCAGCAGCCAAGATCGGACAGGTCTGCAAGAGACCCAGTACTTC. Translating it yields CASSQDRTGLQETQYF.

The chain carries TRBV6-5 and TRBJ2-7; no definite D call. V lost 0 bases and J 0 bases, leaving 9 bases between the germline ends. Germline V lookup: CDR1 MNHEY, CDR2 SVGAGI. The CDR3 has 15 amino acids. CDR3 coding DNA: TGTGCCAGCAGTTACTCGTTGCAGTTCTCCTACGAGCAGTACTTC. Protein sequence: CASSYSLQFSYEQYF.

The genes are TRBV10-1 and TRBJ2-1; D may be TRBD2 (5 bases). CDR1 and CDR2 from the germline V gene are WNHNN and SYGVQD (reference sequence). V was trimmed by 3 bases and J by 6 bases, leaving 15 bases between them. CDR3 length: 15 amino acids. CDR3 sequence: CASSDWVAGVNEQFF. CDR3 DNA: TGCGCCAGCAGTGACTGGGTAGCCGGGGTCAATGAGCAGTTCTTC.

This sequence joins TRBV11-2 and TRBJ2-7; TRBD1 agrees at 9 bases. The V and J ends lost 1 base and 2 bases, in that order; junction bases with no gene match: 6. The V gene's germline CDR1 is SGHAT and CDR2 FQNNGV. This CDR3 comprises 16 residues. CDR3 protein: CASSLARDRAAYEQYF. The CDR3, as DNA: TGTGCCAGCAGCTTAGCCCGGGACAGGGCGGCCTACGAGCAGTACTTC.

The CDR3 spells CASSIVGVGVNTGELFF. CDR3 DNA sequence: TGTGCCAGTAGTATAGTAGGAGTAGGAGTAAACACCGGGGAGCTGTTTTTT. The gene calls are TRBV19 and TRBJ2-2, with D unresolved. CDR3 size: 17 residues. Trimming pared 1 base from V and 2 bases from J, leaving 14 bases between. Germline CDR1 and CDR2: LNHDA and SQIVND (reference sequence).

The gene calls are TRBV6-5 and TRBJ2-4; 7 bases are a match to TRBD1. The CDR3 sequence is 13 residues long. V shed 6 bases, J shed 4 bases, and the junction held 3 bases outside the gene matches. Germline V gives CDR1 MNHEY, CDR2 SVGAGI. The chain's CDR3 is CASSRDSKNIQYF. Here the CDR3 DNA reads TGTGCCAGCAGCCGGGACAGTAAAAACATTCAGTACTTC.

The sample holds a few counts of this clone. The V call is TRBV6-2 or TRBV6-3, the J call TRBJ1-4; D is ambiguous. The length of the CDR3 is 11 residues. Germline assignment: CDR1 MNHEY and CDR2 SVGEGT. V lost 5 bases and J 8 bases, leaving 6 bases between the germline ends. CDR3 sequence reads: CASSAGEKLFF. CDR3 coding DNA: TGTGCCAGCAGTGCCGGGGAAAAACTGTTTTTT.

CDR3 region: CASSNTVGANEKLFF. CDR3 nucleotides: TGTGCCAGCAGCAATACCGTGGGAGCTAATGAAAAACTGTTTTTT. This chain links TRBV2 with TRBJ1-4, with D unresolved. The CDR3 covers 15 residues. Trimming shortened V by 6 bases and J by 3 bases, and 14 bases separated the two germline ends. Germline CDR1 reads SNHLY; CDR2 reads FYNNEI.

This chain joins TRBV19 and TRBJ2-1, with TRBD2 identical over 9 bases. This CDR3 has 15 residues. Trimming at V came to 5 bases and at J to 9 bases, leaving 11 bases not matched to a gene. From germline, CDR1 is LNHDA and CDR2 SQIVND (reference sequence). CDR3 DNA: TGTGCCAGTAGTCGCCTAGCGGGGTCCGGCGGTGAGCAGTTCTTC. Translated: CASSRLAGSGGEQFF. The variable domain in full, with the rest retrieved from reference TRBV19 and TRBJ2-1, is DGGITQSPKYLFRKEGQNVTLSCEQNLNHDAMYWYRQDPGQGLRLIYYSQIVNDFQKGDIAEGYSVSREKKESFPLTVTSAQKNPTAFYLCASSRLAGSGGEQFFGPGTRLTVL.

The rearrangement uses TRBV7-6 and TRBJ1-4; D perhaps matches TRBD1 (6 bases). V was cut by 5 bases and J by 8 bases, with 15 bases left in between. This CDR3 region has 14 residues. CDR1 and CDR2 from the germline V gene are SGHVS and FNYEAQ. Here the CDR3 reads CASSITGFGEKLFF. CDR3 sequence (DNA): TGTGCCAGCAGCATTACAGGGTTCGGCGAAAAACTGTTTTTT.

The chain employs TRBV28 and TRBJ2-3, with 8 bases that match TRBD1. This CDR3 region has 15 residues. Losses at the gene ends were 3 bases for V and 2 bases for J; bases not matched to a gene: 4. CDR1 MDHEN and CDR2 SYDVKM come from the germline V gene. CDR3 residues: CASSFGQGNTDTQYF. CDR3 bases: TGTGCCAGCAGTTTTGGACAGGGCAACACAGATACGCAGTATTTT.

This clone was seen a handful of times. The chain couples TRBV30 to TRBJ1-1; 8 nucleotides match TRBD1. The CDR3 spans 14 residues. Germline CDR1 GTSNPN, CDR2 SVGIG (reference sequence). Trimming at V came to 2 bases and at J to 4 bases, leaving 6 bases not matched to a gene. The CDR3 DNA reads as TGTGCCTGGAGTACCTTTACAGGGGGCACTGAAGCTTTCTTT. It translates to CAWSTFTGGTEAFF.

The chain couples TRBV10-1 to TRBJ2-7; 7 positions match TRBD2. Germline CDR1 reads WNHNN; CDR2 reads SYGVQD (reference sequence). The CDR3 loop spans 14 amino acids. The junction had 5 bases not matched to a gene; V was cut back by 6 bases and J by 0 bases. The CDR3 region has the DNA TGCGCCAGCAGGGGGGGGAGGGCCTCCTACGAGCAGTACTTC. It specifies CASRGGRASYEQYF.

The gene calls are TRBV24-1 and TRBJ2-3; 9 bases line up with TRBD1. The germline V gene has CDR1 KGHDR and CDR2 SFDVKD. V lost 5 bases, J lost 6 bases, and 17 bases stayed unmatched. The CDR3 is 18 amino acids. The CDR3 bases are TGTGCCACCAGTGCCCCCCTGGCCGGGACAGGGACAGCGGATACGCAGTATTTT. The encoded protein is CATSAPLAGTGTADTQYF.

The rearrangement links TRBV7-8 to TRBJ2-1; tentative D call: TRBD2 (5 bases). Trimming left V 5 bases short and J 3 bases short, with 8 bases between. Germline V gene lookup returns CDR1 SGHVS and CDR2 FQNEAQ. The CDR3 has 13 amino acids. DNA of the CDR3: TGTGCCAGCAGCGAGCGGCTCTACAATGAGCAGTTCTTC. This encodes CASSERLYNEQFF.

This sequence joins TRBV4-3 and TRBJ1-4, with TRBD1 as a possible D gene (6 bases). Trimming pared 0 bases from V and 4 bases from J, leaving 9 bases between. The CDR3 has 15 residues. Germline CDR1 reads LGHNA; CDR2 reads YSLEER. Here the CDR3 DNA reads TGCGCCAGCAGCCAAGATCCCAGGGGTAATGAAAAACTGTTTTTT. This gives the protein CASSQDPRGNEKLFF.

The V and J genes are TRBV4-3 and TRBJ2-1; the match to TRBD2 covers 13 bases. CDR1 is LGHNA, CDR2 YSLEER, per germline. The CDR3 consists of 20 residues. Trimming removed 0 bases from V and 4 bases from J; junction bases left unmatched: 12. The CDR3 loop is CASSQDFGTSGTIFYNEQFF. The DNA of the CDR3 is TGCGCCAGCAGCCAAGACTTCGGGACTAGCGGGACAATTTTTTACAATGAGCAGTTCTTC.

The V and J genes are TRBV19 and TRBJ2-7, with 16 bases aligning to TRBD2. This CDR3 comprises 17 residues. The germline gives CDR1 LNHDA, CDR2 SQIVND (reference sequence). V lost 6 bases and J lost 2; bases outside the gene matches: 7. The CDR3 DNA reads TGTGCCAGTAGCCAGGGACTAGCGGGAGGGCATACCTACGAGCAGTACTTC. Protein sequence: CASSQGLAGGHTYEQYF.

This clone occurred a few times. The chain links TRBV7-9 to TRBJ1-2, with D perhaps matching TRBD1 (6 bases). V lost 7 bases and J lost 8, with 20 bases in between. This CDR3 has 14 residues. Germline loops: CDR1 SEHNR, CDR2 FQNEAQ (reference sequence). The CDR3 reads CASTESGGPGGYTF. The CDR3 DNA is TGTGCCAGCACCGAAAGCGGGGGCCCGGGGGGCTACACCTTC.